A single sample gave rise to the 31 T cell receptor beta chains below, sequenced in a study of response to subunit inactivated influenza vaccine. TCRdb used MiXCR to reprocess the RT-PCR reads, holding one entry per CDR3 protein. The sample lists around 300,000 distinct CDR3 sequences, 22% occurring once. Here the sequenced sample was PBMCs from blood, taken 21 months after vaccination. The source is a man between 50 and 69 years old who received an inactivated influenza vaccine.

This clonotype was seen many times. The V call is TRBV12-3 or TRBV12-4, the J call TRBJ1-5; the D is unclear. V dropped 3 bases and J dropped 0 bases, with 18 bases sitting between them. The CDR3 covers 18 residues. The CDR3 spells CASSFGLLRPNSNQPQHF. CDR3 nucleotide sequence: TGTGCCAGCAGTTTTGGGCTTCTCCGCCCGAATAGCAATCAGCCCCAGCATTTT.

This chain joins TRBV28 and TRBJ1-6; D is unresolved. The germline V gene has CDR1 MDHEN and CDR2 SYDVKM. The ends were cut back, 7 bases at V and 10 bases at J, with 11 bases in the middle. CDR3 length: 12 residues. The CDR3 loop reads CASMEGVSPLHF. Written as DNA, the CDR3 is TGTGCCAGCATGGAGGGCGTCTCACCCCTCCACTTT.

The chain employs TRBV6-5 and TRBJ1-5; no clear D gene. The germline CDR1 and CDR2 sequences are MNHEY and SVGAGI. This CDR3 has 13 amino acids. Trimming pared 2 bases from V and 7 bases from J, leaving 9 bases between. The CDR3, as DNA: TGTGCCAGCAGTTACGACGGGTGGCAGCCCCAGCATTTT. Its translation: CASSYDGWQPQHF.

The chain is built from TRBV7-8 and TRBJ1-6; 10 nucleotides match TRBD1. Germline loops: CDR1 SGHVS, CDR2 FQNEAQ. J was trimmed by 10 bases and V by 5 bases; bases with no gene match: 5. CDR3 length equals 14 residues. CDR3 sequence reads: CASSLGQGESPLHF. The CDR3 DNA is TGTGCCAGCAGCCTTGGACAGGGGGAGTCACCCCTCCACTTT.

This clonotype was detected a few times. CDR3 in amino acids: CASSQTAGAAQHF. CDR3 DNA: TGTGCCAGCAGCCAGACAGCCGGTGCGGCCCAGCATTTT. The V and J genes are TRBV7-9 and TRBJ1-5; D might be TRBD1 (5 bases). This CDR3 region has 13 residues. Germline CDR1 reads SEHNR; CDR2 reads FQNEAQ (reference sequence). V was trimmed by 5 bases and J by 11 bases, leaving 16 bases between them.

The rearrangement joins TRBV9 to TRBJ2-3; 8 bases agree with TRBD1. V lost 3 bases and J lost 4; bases outside the gene matches: 10. The CDR3 contains 16 residues. CDR1 is SGDLS, CDR2 YYNGEE, per germline. For the CDR3, the DNA is TGTGCCAGCAGCGCGAGCGGTAACAGGGGGTCAGATACGCAGTATTTT. Its protein is CASSASGNRGSDTQYF.

This clonotype was seen only a few times. The V gene is TRBV5-1, the J gene TRBJ1-5; TRBD1 might be the D (5 bases). V lost 4 bases to trimming and J lost 5 bases, with 19 bases between them. Germline CDR1 and CDR2: SGHRS and YFSETQ. The length of the CDR3 is 16 residues. CDR3: CASSTELTGFHQPQHF. CDR3 in DNA: TGCGCCAGCAGCACAGAGCTTACAGGATTTCATCAGCCCCAGCATTTT.

The gene calls are TRBV7-2 and TRBJ1-2; 9 nucleotides align to TRBD1. The germline CDR1 and CDR2 sequences are SGHTA and FQGNSA. CDR3 size: 14 residues. V was pared by 5 bases and J by 4 bases, with 5 bases of the junction left unmatched. The DNA for the CDR3 is TGTGCCAGCAGCGTCACAGGGGGCCCCTATGGCTACACCTTC. It specifies CASSVTGGPYGYTF.

This clonotype has more than one count but fewer than ten. This chain connects TRBV20-1 to TRBJ2-3; the match to TRBD2 covers 12 bases. CDR1 and CDR2 (germline): DFQATT, SNEGSKA (reference sequence). Trimming removed 1 base from V and 2 bases from J; junction bases left unmatched: 7. The CDR3 covers 17 residues. CDR3: CSARVLAGGTNTDTQYF. The DNA for the CDR3 is TGCAGTGCTAGAGTTCTAGCGGGGGGGACTAACACAGATACGCAGTATTTT.

This clonotype was counted only a few times. The chain couples TRBV12-3 or TRBV12-4 to TRBJ1-4; 12 positions agree with TRBD1. J gave up 7 bases and V 3 bases, and 6 bases lay outside the gene matches. CDR3 size: 16 residues. The CDR3 here is CASSFGTGGGGEKLFF. For the CDR3, the DNA is TGTGCCAGCAGTTTCGGGACAGGGGGCGGGGGTGAAAAACTGTTTTTT.

This clonotype appeared a few times. The V and J genes are TRBV7-2 and TRBJ2-7; weak D call: TRBD1 (5 bases). V gave up 1 base and J gave up 9 bases, with 10 bases separating them. Germline V gene data show CDR1 as SGHTA and CDR2 as FQGNSA. The CDR3 spans 12 residues. The CDR3 protein is CASSLGGGWQYF. The CDR3, as DNA: TGTGCCAGCAGCTTAGGGGGCGGATGGCAGTACTTC.

The CDR3 protein is CASTARRREVTDTQYF. The CDR3 DNA reads TGTGCCAGCACTGCCCGGAGACGCGAGGTCACAGATACGCAGTATTTT. The chain carries TRBV12-3 or TRBV12-4 and TRBJ2-3, with D unclear. The CDR3 is made up of 16 amino acids. V lost 7 bases to trimming and J lost 2 bases, with 19 bases between them.

Only a few counts were recorded for this clonotype. V usage is TRBV6-2 or TRBV6-3 and J usage is TRBJ2-2, with 11 positions matching TRBD2. The V and J ends lost 6 bases and 7 bases, in that order; junction bases with no gene match: 7. The CDR3 is 15 amino acids. From germline, CDR1 is MNHEY and CDR2 SVGEGT. The CDR3 sequence: CASSLAGGPGGELFF. In DNA, the CDR3 is TGTGCCAGCAGCTTAGCGGGGGGGCCCGGCGGGGAGCTGTTTTTT.

CDR3 in DNA: TGTGCCAGCACTCAGGACAGGGCCCACTACGAGCAGTACTTC. Translating it yields CASTQDRAHYEQYF. The chain has TRBV2 and TRBJ2-7; TRBD1 agrees at 8 bases. Losses at the gene ends were 7 bases for V and 3 bases for J; bases not matched to a gene: 8. CDR3 length: 14 amino acids. The germline V gene encodes CDR1 SNHLY and CDR2 FYNNEI.

The chain uses TRBV18 and TRBJ1-5, with unresolved D. The CDR3 runs 15 residues. Germline CDR1 and CDR2: KGHSH and LQKENI. V was clipped by 1 base and J by 2 bases, with 9 bases between them. The CDR3 is CASSPQGHGNQPQHF. The CDR3 nucleotides are TGTGCCAGCTCACCACAGGGCCATGGCAATCAGCCCCAGCATTTT.

The gene calls are TRBV4-1 and TRBJ1-2; D remains unclear. Germline lookup yields CDR1 MGHRA and CDR2 YSYEKL. Trimming stripped 4 bases from V and 7 bases from J, with 19 bases between. The CDR3 is made up of 15 amino acids. The CDR3 DNA sequence: TGCGCCAGCAGCCGGCCGGTTGCGGAGCGTGTTGGCTACACCTTC. Residues: CASSRPVAERVGYTF.

This clonotype appeared many times. The rearrangement uses TRBV20-1 and TRBJ1-5, with D uncertain. CDR1 is DFQATT, CDR2 SNEGSKA, per germline (reference sequence). V was clipped by 4 bases and J by 3 bases, with 10 bases between them. The CDR3 loop spans 13 amino acids. The CDR3 spells CSAIEDDNQPQHF. The CDR3 bases are TGCAGTGCTATCGAGGACGACAATCAGCCCCAGCATTTT.

This chain connects TRBV15 to TRBJ1-6, with TRBD1 matching 8 bases. CDR1 LNHNV and CDR2 YYDKDF come from the germline V gene (reference sequence). This CDR3 has 15 residues. With V trimmed by 5 bases and J by 10 bases, 10 bases remained unmatched. This CDR3 is CATSPRTGGKSPLHF. As DNA, the CDR3 is TGTGCCACCAGCCCCCGAACAGGGGGTAAATCACCCCTCCACTTT.

The V call is TRBV6-6, the J call TRBJ1-1, with a possible D match to TRBD1 (5 bases). The V end lost 4 bases, the J end lost 9 bases, and 12 bases lay between the germline ends. CDR1 is MNHNY and CDR2 is SVGAGI in the germline V gene (reference sequence). CDR3 size: 12 residues. As DNA, the CDR3 is TGTGCCAGCAGTTTTTGGACGGACAAAGCTTTCTTT. The encoded protein is CASSFWTDKAFF.

This clonotype turned up a few times. This sequence joins TRBV4-3 and TRBJ2-1; the match to TRBD2 covers 8 bases. There are 18 residues in the CDR3. Losses at the gene ends were 2 bases for V and 5 bases for J; bases not matched to a gene: 14. CDR1 is LGHNA, CDR2 YSLEER, per germline. CDR3: CASSQQSGTSFLHNEQFF. The CDR3, as DNA: TGCGCCAGCAGCCAACAATCCGGGACTAGTTTCCTCCACAATGAGCAGTTCTTC.

This chain connects TRBV20-1 to TRBJ1-4, with D possibly matching TRBD1 (5 bases). With 4 bases removed from V and 6 bases from J, the gap between germline ends came to 18 bases. The CDR3 runs 15 residues. Germline-derived CDR1 and CDR2 are DFQATT and SNEGSKA (reference sequence). CDR3 loop: CSANGRGLVDEKLFF. Written as DNA, the CDR3 is TGCAGTGCTAATGGGAGGGGTTTGGTGGATGAAAAACTGTTTTTT.

The V and J genes are TRBV12-3 or TRBV12-4 and TRBJ2-7; D unresolved. V gave up 4 bases and J gave up 5 bases, with 9 bases separating them. The CDR3 extends over 12 amino acids. DNA of the CDR3: TGTGCCAGCAGTTCAGTACCCCACGAGCAGTACTTC. Translated: CASSSVPHEQYF.

The rearrangement uses TRBV27 and TRBJ1-1, with D maybe TRBD1 (5 bases). This CDR3 spans 16 amino acids. CDR1 and CDR2 from the germline V gene are MNHEY and SMNVEV (reference sequence). Trimming took 6 bases from V and 4 from J, leaving 21 bases between them. CDR3 DNA sequence: TGTGCCAGCAGAATTGGGGGGGATCTACGTAGCACTGAAGCTTTCTTT. Its protein product is CASRIGGDLRSTEAFF.

V is TRBV12-5 and J is TRBJ2-7, with 7 bases fitting TRBD1. The V and J ends lost 9 bases and 4 bases, in that order; junction bases with no gene match: 3. Germline V gene lookup returns CDR1 LGHNT and CDR2 FRNRAP. This CDR3 is 11 amino acids long. CDR3 sequence: CARGQIYEQYF. The CDR3 DNA is TGTGCTAGGGGACAGATTTACGAGCAGTACTTC.

The chain couples TRBV10-3 to TRBJ1-6; D ambiguous. Germline loops: CDR1 ENHRY, CDR2 SYGVKD. Trimming left V 7 bases short and J 0 bases short, with 7 bases between. The CDR3 consists of 14 residues. CDR3 region: CAITADSYNSPLHF. The CDR3 nucleotides read TGTGCCATCACGGCAGACTCCTATAATTCACCCCTCCACTTT.

This clonotype was observed a handful of times. This chain links TRBV29-1 with TRBJ2-1, with TRBD1 matching 11 bases. The CDR3 totals 15 residues. Per germline, CDR1 SQVTM and CDR2 ANQGSEA. The trim removed 2 bases at V and 9 bases at J, leaving 9 bases unmatched. The CDR3 bases are TGCAGCGTTGAAACCGGACAGGGGGCCGCGACTGAGCAGTTCTTC. As protein: CSVETGQGAATEQFF.

The chain carries TRBV4-2 and TRBJ2-2, with D possibly matching TRBD1 (5 bases). V shed 0 bases and J shed 6 bases, with 14 bases lying between them. The CDR3 is made up of 16 amino acids. Germline V lookup: CDR1 LGHNA, CDR2 YNFKEQ. For the CDR3, the DNA is TGTGCCAGCAGCCAAGATCAGGTGGGGCTTGCCGGGGAGCTGTTTTTT. Amino acids: CASSQDQVGLAGELFF.

CDR3 amino acids: CSAQLRRRQNTEAFF. The CDR3 region has the DNA TGCAGTGCCCAACTTAGGCGACGGCAGAACACTGAAGCTTTCTTT. The chain employs TRBV20-1 and TRBJ1-1; D is unresolved. This CDR3 has 15 amino acids. Germline CDR1 is DFQATT and CDR2 is SNEGSKA (reference sequence). The germline V and J ends were trimmed by 6 bases and 1 base, with 18 bases remaining between them.

Only a few counts were recorded for this clonotype. The V gene is TRBV28, the J gene TRBJ1-5; D gene uncertain. Per the germline V gene, CDR1 is MDHEN and CDR2 is SYDVKM. The V gene lost 4 bases and the J gene lost 3 bases, with 19 bases spanning the gap. This CDR3 is 17 amino acids long. CDR3 residues: CASSSLTLGRYNQPQHF. In nucleotides, the CDR3 is TGTGCCAGCAGTTCCCTTACCCTCGGGAGGTACAATCAGCCCCAGCATTTT.

This rearrangement joins TRBV11-2 to TRBJ1-5; no clear D gene. V was clipped by 7 bases and J by 1 base, with 11 bases between them. Looked up from germline, CDR1 is SGHAT and CDR2 is FQNNGV. The CDR3 covers 14 residues. CDR3 bases: TGTGCCAGCACCAACTCGGGGAGCAATCAGCCCCAGCATTTT. Protein sequence: CASTNSGSNQPQHF. Complete variable domain (other parts from reference TRBV11-2 and TRBJ1-5): EAGVAQSPRYKIIEKRQSVAFWCNPISGHATLYWYQQILGQGPKLLIQFQNNGVVDDSQLPKDRFSAERLKGVDSTLKIQPAKLEDSAVYLCASTNSGSNQPQHFGDGTRLSIL.

This clonotype was detected a few times. The CDR3 bases are TGTGCCTGGAGTGTCCCAGGGCCCACCGGGGAGCTGTTTTTT. Residues: CAWSVPGPTGELFF. This sequence joins TRBV30 and TRBJ2-2, with D tentatively TRBD1 (5 bases). CDR1 and CDR2 from the germline V gene are GTSNPN and SVGIG (reference sequence). The CDR3 contains 14 residues. The germline V and J ends were trimmed by 0 bases and 4 bases, with 9 bases remaining between them.